This T cell receptor beta chain was recorded in a study of T cells after yellow fever vaccination. Across the study: The SMART-Seq v4 Ultra Low Input method served to prepare the low-cell-number fractions. Overall study results and limits: Primary-vaccination clones mostly resurfaced post-booster (about 95% CD4, roughly 87% CD8). Abundant bulk-derived clonotypes could contaminate FACS-sorted repertoires.

The V end was cut by 3 bases, the J end by 2 bases, with 12 bases between. The length of the CDR3 is 15 residues. Germline loops: CDR1 SGHDT, CDR2 YYEEEE. By 5'RACE template switching, TCR cDNA was produced, with a universal primer site and UMIs added in the process. TCRdb itself ran the 5' RACE reads through MiXCR, one entry per CDR3 protein. The profile shows approximately 550,000 distinct CDR3 sequences, about 13% of them singletons. With regard to this clonotype: Its specificity is not known.

The receptor was isolated from a man in his thirties or forties who received the YFV17D yellow fever vaccine. Here the sequenced sample was PBMCs, taken on the day of the yellow fever booster vaccination. The chain recombines TRBV5-6 with TRBJ1-5; a possible D gene is TRBD1 (6 bases). This CDR3 reads CASSWGGGGNQPQHF. The CDR3 DNA is TGTGCCAGCAGCTGGGGGGGGGGCGGCAATCAGCCCCAGCATTTT.